Presented here are 27 T cell receptor beta chains from one specimen sequenced in a study of blood T cell repertoires in COVID-19. Sequenced by immunoSEQ multiplex PCR; TCRdb stores in-frame clones only, minus some. Seen here are over 250,000 clones, approximately 91% observed once, and the top ten hold roughly 2.2%. The sequenced sample was peripheral blood. The receptors originated from a man in his fifties or sixties with acute or convalescent COVID-19.

Only one count was recorded for this clone. The chain couples TRBV10-3 to TRBJ1-5; no clear D gene. There are 15 residues in the CDR3. The germline V gene encodes CDR1 ENHRY and CDR2 SYGVKD. Trimming took 6 bases from V and 0 from J, leaving 12 bases between them. The CDR3 bases are TGTGCCATCAGATCGGACGGGAATAGCAATCAGCCCCAGCATTTT. The encoded protein is CAIRSDGNSNQPQHF.

The chain combines TRBV6-5 with TRBJ1-2, with D possibly matching TRBD1 (6 bases). Germline loops: CDR1 MNHEY, CDR2 SVGAGI. The CDR3 covers 13 residues. Between the trimmed V and J ends, which lost 7 bases and 7 bases, there was a span of 16 bases. This CDR3 is CASTRQANSGYTF. Here the CDR3 DNA reads TGTGCCAGCACTAGACAGGCGAATAGTGGCTACACCTTC.

The chain is built from TRBV18 and TRBJ1-1; 8 bases match TRBD1. With 11 bases clipped from V and 4 bases from J, the junction kept 21 bases outside the gene matches. CDR1 is KGHSH and CDR2 is LQKENI in the germline V gene. The length of the CDR3 is 17 residues. In nucleotides, the CDR3 is TGTGCCGCCTCTCTGGGTCCGGGCAGGGGGCGAGGCACTGAAGCTTTCTTT. Translation: CAASLGPGRGRGTEAFF.

The chain links TRBV5-1 to TRBJ1-1; TRBD1 might be the D (5 bases). This CDR3 region has 13 residues. CDR1 is SGHRS and CDR2 is YFSETQ in the germline V gene. V was cut by 3 bases and J by 6 bases, with 12 bases left in between. In DNA form, the CDR3 reads TGCGCCAGCAGCTGGGGAGGGGATGCTGAAGCTTTCTTT. It is translated as CASSWGGDAEAFF.

This clone was picked up a small number of times. The rearrangement uses TRBV11-2 and TRBJ2-1; possible D gene TRBD1, 5 bases. This CDR3 comprises 15 residues. V lost 6 bases, J lost 4 bases, and 16 bases lay in between. The germline gives CDR1 SGHAT, CDR2 FQNNGV. CDR3 amino acids: CASSSAGPHYNEQFF. The CDR3, as DNA: TGTGCCAGCAGTTCAGCAGGGCCTCATTACAATGAGCAGTTCTTC. Together with reference TRBV11-2 and TRBJ2-1, the CDR3 gives the full variable domain: EAGVAQSPRYKIIEKRQSVAFWCNPISGHATLYWYQQILGQGPKLLIQFQNNGVVDDSQLPKDRFSAERLKGVDSTLKIQPAKLEDSAVYLCASSSAGPHYNEQFFGPGTRLTVL.

This chain links TRBV23-1 with TRBJ1-2, with D perhaps matching TRBD1 (5 bases). TRBV23-1 is designated an ORF whose function remains uncertain. The CDR3 is made up of 19 amino acids. The V and J ends lost 3 bases and 7 bases respectively, with 30 bases between them. The CDR3 reads CASSHLGGRRDADPGGYTF. For the CDR3, the DNA is TGCGCCAGCAGTCATCTGGGAGGGAGACGGGACGCCGATCCGGGTGGCTACACCTTC.

The chain uses TRBV27 and TRBJ2-3, with TRBD2 identical over 15 bases. Germline-derived CDR1 and CDR2 are MNHEY and SMNVEV (reference sequence). V lost 5 bases, J lost 0 bases, and 6 bases stayed unmatched. This CDR3 comprises 18 residues. The CDR3 bases are TGTGCCAGCAGTCCGGGACTAGCGGGGGGACCAAGCACAGATACGCAGTATTTT. It is translated as CASSPGLAGGPSTDTQYF.

V usage is TRBV29-1 and J usage is TRBJ1-1; perhaps TRBD1 as D (5 bases). The V and J ends lost 2 bases and 1 base respectively, with 11 bases between them. The CDR3 covers 14 residues. Per the germline V gene, CDR1 is SQVTM and CDR2 is ANQGSEA. The CDR3, as DNA: TGCAGCGTTGAACGGTCTAGGGGGAACACTGAAGCTTTCTTT. This sequence encodes CSVERSRGNTEAFF.

CDR3 DNA sequence: TGCGCCAGCAGCTTGGGGACAGCGAACGTCTATGGCTACACCTTC. Translated: CASSLGTANVYGYTF. The rearrangement links TRBV5-1 to TRBJ1-2; D is possibly TRBD1 (6 bases). The V end was cut by 0 bases, the J end by 4 bases, with 13 bases between. The CDR3 spans 15 residues. CDR1 and CDR2 (germline): SGHRS, YFSETQ.

The CDR3 region is CASSLRQGPNNYGYTF. In DNA form, the CDR3 reads TGTGCCAGCAGCCTTCGACAGGGGCCCAATAACTATGGCTACACCTTC. This chain connects TRBV7-9 to TRBJ1-2, with TRBD1 identical over 8 bases. Germline assignment: CDR1 SEHNR and CDR2 FQNEAQ (reference sequence). Trimming cost V 5 bases and J 1 base; bases outside gene matches: 9. The CDR3 loop spans 16 amino acids.

The chain has TRBV3-1 (or the pseudogene TRBV3-2) and TRBJ1-4, with D hard to call. The CDR3 is made up of 15 amino acids. V was pared by 1 base and J by 8 bases, with 14 bases between. Germline assignment: CDR1 LGHDT and CDR2 YNNKEL (reference sequence). CDR3 region: CASSQVGGFDEKLFF. In DNA, the CDR3 is TGTGCCAGCAGCCAAGTGGGAGGGTTTGACGAAAAACTGTTTTTT.

J is TRBJ2-3 and V is TRBV9; a possible D gene is TRBD2 (7 bases). Trimming took 4 bases from V and 4 from J, leaving 16 bases between them. Germline V CDR1 and CDR2: SGDLS, YYNGEE. This CDR3 contains 15 residues. Here the CDR3 DNA reads TGTGCCAGCAGCCCCCGGCGGGGGCTTTCAGATACGCAGTATTTT. Translation: CASSPRRGLSDTQYF.

The chain combines TRBV9 with TRBJ2-7; 9 bases agree with TRBD2. The CDR3 covers 15 residues. With V trimmed by 0 bases and J by 2 bases, 3 bases remained unmatched. The V gene's germline CDR1 is SGDLS and CDR2 YYNGEE. CDR3 amino acids: CASSVGGLATYEQYF. CDR3 bases: TGTGCCAGCAGCGTAGGGGGACTAGCTACCTACGAGCAGTACTTC.

The genes are TRBV2 and TRBJ2-7, with D tentatively TRBD1 (6 bases). Germline V gene lookup returns CDR1 SNHLY and CDR2 FYNNEI. The CDR3 sequence is 15 residues long. The V end was cut by 5 bases, the J end by 5 bases, with 19 bases between. The CDR3 DNA reads TGTGCCAGCAGTCCCCGGGCGCAGGGGTTACACGAGCAGTACTTC. It codes for CASSPRAQGLHEQYF.

The V call is TRBV7-3, the J call TRBJ2-2; TRBD2 might be the D (5 bases). Germline V gene sequence: CDR1 SGHTA, CDR2 FQGTGA. The CDR3 is 16 amino acids. Trimming took off 5 bases at V and 5 bases at J, with 18 bases between the two ends. CDR3 coding DNA: TGTGCCAGCAGCCCGAGACGGGGTAGCCCTACCGGGGAGCTGTTTTTT. Protein product: CASSPRRGSPTGELFF.

Note on this clone: This sample includes further DNA sequences coding for the same CDR3. The chain recombines TRBV20-1 with TRBJ1-1; D gene ambiguous. The CDR3 has 11 amino acids. Germline CDR1 DFQATT, CDR2 SNEGSKA (reference sequence). The V end lost 3 bases, the J end lost 6 bases, and 8 bases lay between the germline ends. DNA of the CDR3: TGCAGTGCTAGCTTTCGAGCTGAAGCTTTCTTT. This sequence encodes CSASFRAEAFF.

This chain links TRBV15 with TRBJ1-6; TRBD1 aligns across 8 bases. V shed 6 bases, J shed 9 bases, and the junction held 4 bases outside the gene matches. The CDR3 extends over 13 amino acids. Germline V gene sequence: CDR1 LNHNV, CDR2 YYDKDF (reference sequence). The CDR3 spells CATRTGVGSPLHF. DNA for the CDR3: TGTGCCACCAGGACAGGGGTGGGTTCACCCCTCCACTTT.

The V gene is TRBV7-9, the J gene TRBJ1-2; D remains ambiguous. V was clipped by 5 bases and J by 4 bases, with 14 bases between them. The CDR3 consists of 14 residues. CDR1 is SEHNR and CDR2 is FQNEAQ in the germline V gene (reference sequence). CDR3 in amino acids: CASSEGLAVYGYTF. The CDR3 DNA follows: TGTGCCAGCAGCGAGGGATTGGCGGTCTATGGCTACACCTTC.

V gene TRBV11-1 combines with J gene TRBJ2-1; 12 positions agree with TRBD2. This CDR3 is built from 16 residues. The V gene's germline CDR1 is SGHAT and CDR2 FQDESV (reference sequence). Trimming took 5 bases from V and 4 from J; bases not matched to a gene: 6. DNA for the CDR3: TGTGCCAGCAGCCCGTCACTAGCGGGGGGATACAATGAGCAGTTCTTC. Translation: CASSPSLAGGYNEQFF.

V is TRBV3-1 (or the pseudogene TRBV3-2) and J is TRBJ2-3, with a possible D match to TRBD2 (6 bases). V dropped 8 bases and J dropped 6 bases, with 15 bases sitting between them. This CDR3 has 13 amino acids. Germline CDR1 and CDR2: LGHDT and YNNKEL (reference sequence). This CDR3 reads CASGRRGPDTQYF. The CDR3 nucleotides are TGTGCCAGCGGGCGGCGGGGCCCGGATACGCAGTATTTT.

This chain joins TRBV7-8 and TRBJ1-5; 9 bases are shared with TRBD1. Germline values: CDR1 SGHVS, CDR2 FQNEAQ. This CDR3 comprises 15 residues. The trim removed 4 bases at V and 0 bases at J, leaving 1 base unmatched. CDR3: CASSWDRDSNQPQHF. In DNA, the CDR3 is TGTGCCAGCAGCTGGGACAGGGATAGCAATCAGCCCCAGCATTTT.

The J gene is TRBJ1-1, the V gene TRBV11-3, with a tentative D call TRBD1 (5 bases). With 1 base removed from V and 3 bases from J, the gap between germline ends came to 9 bases. Germline values: CDR1 SGHNT, CDR2 YENEEA. This CDR3 comprises 14 residues. The CDR3 here is CASSLVGEDTEAFF. The CDR3 nucleotides read TGTGCCAGCAGCTTAGTAGGGGAGGACACTGAAGCTTTCTTT.

This clone was recorded a few times. The chain links TRBV3-1 (or the pseudogene TRBV3-2) to TRBJ1-5; D possibly corresponds to TRBD1 (5 bases). The CDR3 sequence is 13 residues long. Germline values: CDR1 LGHDT, CDR2 YNNKEL (reference sequence). With 2 bases removed from V and 7 bases from J, the gap between germline ends came to 9 bases. For the CDR3, the DNA is TGTGCCAGCAGCCAACAGGGATCCCAGCCCCAGCATTTT. This sequence encodes CASSQQGSQPQHF.

The V and J genes are TRBV29-1 and TRBJ1-4; possibly TRBD1 for D (6 bases). Trimming took off 3 bases at V and 0 bases at J, with 8 bases between the two ends. The germline CDR1 and CDR2 sequences are SQVTM and ANQGSEA. This CDR3 is built from 14 residues. CDR3 in amino acids: CSVEDSSTNEKLFF. In nucleotides, the CDR3 is TGCAGCGTTGAGGACAGCTCAACTAATGAAAAACTGTTTTTT.

This clone was found once. CDR3 residues: CASSFRTERNTEAFF. The DNA of the CDR3 is TGTGCCAGCAGCTTTCGGACAGAACGGAACACTGAAGCTTTCTTT. V gene TRBV9 combines with J gene TRBJ1-1; D is possibly TRBD1 (6 bases). The V and J ends lost 4 bases and 1 base respectively, with 14 bases between them. The CDR3 has 15 amino acids. Germline V lookup: CDR1 SGDLS, CDR2 YYNGEE.

The gene calls are TRBV5-1 and TRBJ2-1; weak D call: TRBD2 (7 bases). Trimming removed 2 bases from V and 6 bases from J, with 15 bases in between. Germline V gene data show CDR1 as SGHRS and CDR2 as YFSETQ. The CDR3 extends over 15 amino acids. This CDR3 reads CASSLGGGIVNEQFF. The CDR3 DNA follows: TGCGCCAGCAGCTTAGGGGGAGGGATCGTCAATGAGCAGTTCTTC. Full variable domain (rest looked up from reference TRBV5-1 and TRBJ2-1): KAGVTQTPRYLIKTRGQQVTLSCSPISGHRSVSWYQQTPGQGLQFLFEYFSETQRNKGNFPGRFSGRQFSNSRSEMNVSTLELGDSALYLCASSLGGGIVNEQFFGPGTRLTVL.

This chain links TRBV5-4 with TRBJ2-2; D unclear. This CDR3 spans 15 amino acids. Trimming left V 2 bases short and J 8 bases short, with 16 bases between. Germline CDR1 SGHNT, CDR2 YYREEE (reference sequence). The CDR3 is CASSFLASSVGELFF. CDR3 nucleotide sequence: TGTGCCAGCAGCTTCTTGGCTAGTAGTGTGGGGGAGCTGTTTTTT.